These 31 T cell receptor beta chains were all obtained from the same sample, sequenced in a study of blood T cell repertoires in COVID-19. Sequenced by immunoSEQ multiplex PCR; TCRdb stores in-frame clones only, minus some. Of roughly 150,000 clones listed, 70% to 85% are singletons. The sequencing sample was made of PBMCs or T cells enriched from blood (not recorded which). All receptors come from a woman between 18 and 29 years old who had been exposed to COVID-19.

The V gene is TRBV27, the J gene TRBJ1-4, with D unresolved. V lost 5 bases to trimming and J lost 5 bases, with 9 bases between them. The CDR3 has 13 amino acids. The germline V gene encodes CDR1 MNHEY and CDR2 SMNVEV (reference sequence). CDR3 in amino acids: CASSPRLNEKLFF. For the CDR3, the DNA is TGTGCCAGCAGTCCGAGGCTGAATGAAAAACTGTTTTTT.

The CDR3 here is CASSLSAAWGLYNEQFF. The CDR3 DNA follows: TGTGCCAGCAGCTTATCTGCCGCCTGGGGACTTTACAATGAGCAGTTCTTC. The J gene is TRBJ2-1, the V gene TRBV7-3; D may be TRBD2 (6 bases). The CDR3 is 17 amino acids. CDR1 and CDR2 (germline): SGHTA, FQGTGA. With 2 bases removed from V and 4 bases from J, the gap between germline ends came to 18 bases.

The chain links TRBV7-2 to TRBJ2-7, with 8 bases lining up with TRBD2. The CDR3 has 17 residues. J gave up 0 bases and V 1 base, and 8 bases lay outside the gene matches. The germline gives CDR1 SGHTA, CDR2 FQGNSA. The CDR3 DNA reads as TGTGCCAGCAGCTTAGTGGCGGGGGGAGTCTCCTCCTACGAGCAGTACTTC. It translates to CASSLVAGGVSSYEQYF.

CDR3 region: CAISAGTGGLIGNTIYF. CDR3 DNA sequence: TGTGCCATCAGTGCCGGGACAGGGGGCTTAATCGGAAACACCATATATTTT. The chain couples TRBV10-3 to TRBJ1-3; the match to TRBD1 covers 12 bases. CDR1 and CDR2 from the germline V gene are ENHRY and SYGVKD. V dropped 4 bases and J dropped 4; count of bases not matched to a gene: 8. This CDR3 region has 17 residues.

The CDR3 DNA is TGTGCCAGCAGTTACATTGGTATAGAGGGCGGCTACGAGCAGTACTTC. The encoded protein is CASSYIGIEGGYEQYF. The V gene is TRBV6-5, the J gene TRBJ2-7, with D tentatively TRBD2 (5 bases). The germline CDR1 and CDR2 sequences are MNHEY and SVGAGI. The CDR3 consists of 16 residues. The V end lost 2 bases, the J end lost 3 bases, and 17 bases lay between the germline ends.

The V call is TRBV9, the J call TRBJ1-1; TRBD1 matches 7 bases. Germline assignment: CDR1 SGDLS and CDR2 YYNGEE. Trimming took 0 bases from V and 1 from J; bases not matched to a gene: 0. CDR3 length equals 14 residues. The CDR3 DNA reads as TGTGCCAGCAGCGTAGGACAGGGGAACACTGAAGCTTTCTTT. It specifies CASSVGQGNTEAFF. The entire variable domain, with the rest obtained from reference TRBV9 and TRBJ1-1, is as follows: DSGVTQTPKHLITATGQRVTLRCSPRSGDLSVYWYQQSLDQGLQFLIQYYNGEERAKGNILERFSAQQFPDLHSELNLSSLELGDSALYFCASSVGQGNTEAFFGQGTRLTVV.

This clone was observed a handful of times. V usage is TRBV6-2 or TRBV6-3 and J usage is TRBJ1-2; tentative D call: TRBD1 (6 bases). Germline values: CDR1 MNHEY, CDR2 SVGEGT. The CDR3 totals 13 residues. V gave up 0 bases and J gave up 8 bases, with 10 bases separating them. The CDR3: CASSYSGARGYTF. The CDR3 DNA is TGTGCCAGCAGTTACTCGGGGGCCAGGGGCTACACCTTC.

The V gene is TRBV4-3, the J gene TRBJ2-3; 13 positions match TRBD2. CDR1 is LGHNA and CDR2 is YSLEER in the germline V gene. The V segment lost 1 base and the J segment 2 bases; nucleotides outside the gene matches: 3. The CDR3 covers 17 residues. In DNA form, the CDR3 reads TGCGCCAGCAGCCAAGGACTAGCGGGAGGATCCACAGATACGCAGTATTTT. It is translated as CASSQGLAGGSTDTQYF.

The chain links TRBV6-5 to TRBJ2-2; 7 positions match TRBD2. Trimming at V came to 6 bases and at J to 6 bases, leaving 7 bases not matched to a gene. The CDR3 totals 14 residues. The germline CDR1 and CDR2 sequences are MNHEY and SVGAGI. The CDR3 DNA follows: TGTGCCAGCAGCTGGACTAGTGAAGCCGGGGAGCTGTTTTTT. It yields the protein CASSWTSEAGELFF.

The chain has TRBV20-1 and TRBJ1-2; 7 nucleotides match TRBD1. This CDR3 has 13 amino acids. The germline CDR1 and CDR2 sequences are DFQATT and SNEGSKA (reference sequence). V lost 3 bases to trimming and J lost 3 bases; unmatched junction nucleotides: 4. The CDR3 here is CSASGDRDYGYTF. CDR3 nucleotides: TGCAGTGCTAGTGGTGACAGGGACTATGGCTACACCTTC.

With respect to this clone: Other DNA sequences in the same sample also yield this CDR3. V is TRBV27 and J is TRBJ2-7; 9 bases map to TRBD1. Germline V lookup: CDR1 MNHEY, CDR2 SMNVEV (reference sequence). V was pared by 2 bases and J by 4 bases, with 6 bases of the junction left unmatched. This CDR3 has 15 residues. The CDR3 here is CASSLTGTGPYEQYF. The DNA for the CDR3 is TGTGCCAGCAGTTTAACCGGGACAGGGCCGTACGAGCAGTACTTC.

V and J are TRBV3-1 (or the pseudogene TRBV3-2) and TRBJ1-1; D unclear. The CDR3 length is 12 residues. V was shortened by 8 bases and J by 10 bases, with 17 bases between the two germline ends. Germline CDR1 LGHDT, CDR2 YNNKEL (reference sequence). CDR3: CASGSAGWVAFF. The CDR3, as DNA: TGTGCCAGCGGGAGCGCGGGGTGGGTAGCTTTCTTT.

This clone was observed once. This sequence joins TRBV7-2 and TRBJ2-7; D is unclear. The V gene's germline CDR1 is SGHTA and CDR2 FQGNSA. This CDR3 is built from 12 residues. Deletions cut 5 bases from V and 1 base from J, with 6 bases between. The CDR3 reads CASSLSSYEQYF. DNA for the CDR3: TGTGCCAGCAGCCTTTCTTCCTACGAGCAGTACTTC.

The chain uses TRBV5-1 and TRBJ2-5; TRBD2 matches 10 bases. The CDR3 loop spans 16 amino acids. V was pared by 2 bases and J by 4 bases, with 8 bases of the junction left unmatched. From germline, CDR1 is SGHRS and CDR2 YFSETQ. DNA of the CDR3: TGCGCCAGCAGCTTCTTACTAGCGGGGAGGGGAGAGACCCAGTACTTC. Translated, it gives CASSFLLAGRGETQYF.

The rearrangement links TRBV4-3 to TRBJ2-3; D uncertain. The germline V and J ends were trimmed by 4 bases and 2 bases, with 7 bases remaining between them. CDR1 LGHNA and CDR2 YSLEER come from the germline V gene. The CDR3 extends over 13 amino acids. CDR3 sequence (DNA): TGCGCCAGCAGCCCCTCCCCCACAGATACGCAGTATTTT. Translation gives CASSPSPTDTQYF.

This clone was picked up a small number of times. The chain combines TRBV18 with TRBJ1-6, with D perhaps TRBD1 (5 bases). Germline V gives CDR1 KGHSH, CDR2 LQKENI. V was pared by 6 bases and J by 9 bases, with 27 bases between. This CDR3 comprises 18 residues. The CDR3 spells CASSPKEEWEGVSSPLHF. The CDR3 DNA reads as TGTGCCAGCTCCCCCAAAGAGGAGTGGGAAGGGGTCAGTTCACCCCTCCACTTT. Looking up the rest from reference TRBV18 and TRBJ1-6 gives the full variable domain: NAGVMQNPRHLVRRRGQEARLRCSPMKGHSHVYWYRQLPEEGLKFMVYLQKENIIDESGMPKERFSAEFPKEGPSILRIQQVVRGDSAAYFCASSPKEEWEGVSSPLHFGNGTRLTVT.

V usage is TRBV27 and J usage is TRBJ1-1, with D perhaps TRBD1 (5 bases). Per germline, CDR1 MNHEY and CDR2 SMNVEV (reference sequence). This CDR3 region has 15 residues. Trimming removed 4 bases from V and 1 base from J, with 13 bases in between. The CDR3 nucleotides are TGTGCCAGCAGTTCTCGGAGGGGTCGGAACACTGAAGCTTTCTTT. It translates to CASSSRRGRNTEAFF.

V and J are TRBV30 and TRBJ1-4; D is possibly TRBD1 (5 bases). V dropped 3 bases and J dropped 5 bases, with 16 bases sitting between them. The CDR3 length is 15 residues. Germline V gene sequence: CDR1 GTSNPN, CDR2 SVGIG (reference sequence). The CDR3 loop reads CAWRPLGGTNEKLFF. The CDR3 DNA reads as TGTGCCTGGAGACCCCTGGGGGGGACGAATGAAAAACTGTTTTTT.

This clone was seen more than once but under ten times. V usage is TRBV5-1 and J usage is TRBJ1-2, with D possibly matching TRBD1 (5 bases). The V gene lost 0 bases and the J gene lost 8 bases, with 11 bases spanning the gap. The CDR3 is 13 amino acids. Germline loops: CDR1 SGHRS, CDR2 YFSETQ. CDR3 in amino acids: CASSLVQGDGYTF. The CDR3 nucleotides are TGCGCCAGCAGCTTGGTTCAGGGCGACGGCTACACCTTC.

The chain uses TRBV12-5 and TRBJ1-6; 7 positions match TRBD1. Germline CDR1 reads LGHNT; CDR2 reads FRNRAP. The CDR3 loop spans 22 amino acids. Unmatched junction bases numbered 20, after V lost 3 bases and J lost 0 bases. The CDR3 DNA follows: TGTGCTAGTGGTTTCCCCCTCCCGGGACAGCGGGCTGAATACTCCTATAATTCACCCCTCCACTTT. It specifies CASGFPLPGQRAEYSYNSPLHF.

This sequence joins TRBV5-1 and TRBJ2-7, with D possibly matching TRBD1 (6 bases). V lost 2 bases and J 2 bases, leaving 8 bases between the germline ends. The CDR3 is 13 residues long. Germline V CDR1 and CDR2: SGHRS, YFSETQ. CDR3 region: CASSFSGAYEQYF. As DNA, the CDR3 is TGCGCCAGCAGCTTCTCAGGGGCCTACGAGCAGTACTTC.

This sequence joins TRBV10-3 and TRBJ2-3, with 8 bases aligning to TRBD2. The V segment lost 0 bases and the J segment 6 bases; nucleotides outside the gene matches: 8. CDR3 length: 16 amino acids. The germline gives CDR1 ENHRY, CDR2 SYGVKD. The CDR3 coding sequence is TGTGCCATCAGTGAGTCGGAAAGCGGGAGAAGTGATACGCAGTATTTT. Translated, it gives CAISESESGRSDTQYF.

The V call is TRBV9, the J call TRBJ2-7, with TRBD2 identical over 11 bases. Losses at the gene ends were 0 bases for V and 0 bases for J; bases not matched to a gene: 11. CDR1 is SGDLS and CDR2 is YYNGEE in the germline V gene. The CDR3 length is 19 residues. The CDR3 spells CASSVGIGLAGGNSYEQYF. As DNA, the CDR3 is TGTGCCAGCAGCGTAGGAATAGGTCTAGCGGGAGGAAACTCCTACGAGCAGTACTTC.

The chain has TRBV9 and TRBJ2-4; 13 bases line up with TRBD2. V was clipped by 4 bases and J by 0 bases; unmatched bases: 7. There are 18 residues in the CDR3. The germline CDR1 and CDR2 sequences are SGDLS and YYNGEE. Here the CDR3 reads CASSLGLAGLKAKNIQYF. In DNA, the CDR3 is TGTGCCAGCAGCTTGGGACTAGCGGGACTAAAAGCCAAAAACATTCAGTACTTC.

The CDR3 DNA reads as TGTGCCAGCAGTTTCCGGGACAGGGCTTCACCCCTCCACTTT. This sequence encodes CASSFRDRASPLHF. The chain employs TRBV27 and TRBJ1-6, with 9 positions matching TRBD1. Germline V gives CDR1 MNHEY, CDR2 SMNVEV (reference sequence). J was trimmed by 9 bases and V by 3 bases; bases with no gene match: 3. This CDR3 has 14 residues.

This clone was detected only a few times. The J gene is TRBJ2-7, the V gene TRBV7-8; TRBD2 matches at 13 bases. Germline CDR1 SGHVS, CDR2 FQNEAQ. The junction had 7 bases not matched to a gene; V was cut back by 4 bases and J by 4 bases. The CDR3 runs 16 residues. In nucleotides, the CDR3 is TGTGCCAGCAGCTCCCCGGGGACTAGCGGGATGTACGAGCAGTACTTC. This codes for CASSSPGTSGMYEQYF.

The V call is TRBV5-5, the J call TRBJ2-3; weak D call: TRBD1 (5 bases). V lost 1 base and J 9 bases, leaving 9 bases between the germline ends. Germline V gene sequence: CDR1 SGHKS, CDR2 YYEKEE (reference sequence). CDR3 length equals 12 residues. Here the CDR3 DNA reads TGTGCCAGCAGCTTGAGGCAGGGAACGCAGTATTTT. It yields the protein CASSLRQGTQYF.

J is TRBJ1-5 and V is TRBV10-3, with D perhaps matching TRBD1 (6 bases). Germline CDR1 and CDR2: ENHRY and SYGVKD. This CDR3 is built from 15 residues. V lost 0 bases to trimming and J lost 4 bases, with 10 bases between them. As DNA, the CDR3 is TGTGCCATCAGTGAGTCGTCCACAGGGAATCAGCCCCAGCATTTT. This encodes CAISESSTGNQPQHF.

The chain recombines TRBV6-4 with TRBJ2-3; no definite D call. The CDR3 has 13 amino acids. In germline, CDR1 is MRHNA, CDR2 SNTAGT. With 6 bases removed from V and 1 base from J, the gap between germline ends came to 8 bases. Here the CDR3 reads CASSPSGTDTQYF. The CDR3, as DNA: TGTGCCAGCAGCCCCTCAGGCACAGATACGCAGTATTTT.

The genes are TRBV29-1 and TRBJ1-1; the D gene is possibly TRBD1 (6 bases). CDR1 and CDR2 (germline): SQVTM, ANQGSEA. The CDR3 is made up of 14 amino acids. Trimming shortened V by 7 bases and J by 1 base, and 16 bases separated the two germline ends. CDR3 region: CSARFWTENTEAFF. The CDR3 nucleotides read TGCAGCGCCCGATTTTGGACAGAGAACACTGAAGCTTTCTTT.

The chain links TRBV2 to TRBJ2-5; 12 bases fit TRBD1. The ends lost 6 bases at V and 4 bases at J; junction bases unmatched: 6. This CDR3 is built from 15 residues. CDR1 is SNHLY, CDR2 FYNNEI, per germline. The CDR3 loop is CASRGGDRGRETQYF. CDR3 in DNA: TGTGCCAGCAGAGGCGGGGACAGGGGGCGAGAGACCCAGTACTTC.